Each of the 28 T cell receptor beta chains below was sequenced from the same sample in a study of cytomegalovirus exposure and HLA in healthy donors. 13 Jbeta primers and 60 Vbeta primers were used for the PCR. Only in-frame clones appear in the TCRdb table, and some are missing; sequencing was by immunoSEQ multiplex PCR. The sample carries 150,000 to 200,000 clones, approximately 71% recorded once. Sequencing was carried out using PBMCs. These receptors were taken from a young man in good health and CMV-seropositive.

The V call is TRBV27, the J call TRBJ2-7; D is possibly TRBD1 (6 bases). Germline values: CDR1 MNHEY, CDR2 SMNVEV (reference sequence). This CDR3 spans 13 amino acids. V shed 5 bases and J shed 7 bases, with 15 bases lying between them. This chain's CDR3 is CASSLRGSGEQYF. The CDR3 DNA sequence: TGTGCCAGCAGTCTCAGGGGTTCGGGGGAGCAGTACTTC.

This clone has just a few counts. The chain is built from TRBV7-9 and TRBJ2-5, with D perhaps TRBD2 (5 bases). This CDR3 is 11 amino acids long. Germline-derived CDR1 and CDR2 are SEHNR and FQNEAQ (reference sequence). The ends were cut back, 1 base at V and 11 bases at J, with 8 bases in the middle. The CDR3 spells CASSLVGEQYF. The CDR3 region has the DNA TGTGCCAGCAGCTTAGTTGGGGAGCAGTACTTC.

The V and J genes are TRBV5-6 and TRBJ1-3, with 9 bases that match TRBD1. Germline loops: CDR1 SGHDT, CDR2 YYEEEE. The CDR3 spans 18 residues. Trimming at V came to 1 base and at J to 2 bases, leaving 10 bases not matched to a gene. CDR3 loop: CASSLSSGQGSAGNTIYF. The CDR3 bases are TGTGCCAGCAGCTTGAGTTCCGGACAGGGGAGCGCTGGAAACACCATATATTTT.

This rearrangement joins TRBV4-2 to TRBJ1-2, with D uncertain. Per germline, CDR1 LGHNA and CDR2 YNFKEQ. The CDR3 has 15 residues. The ends were cut back, 0 bases at V and 4 bases at J, with 12 bases in the middle. For the CDR3, the DNA is TGTGCCAGCAGCCAAGATAGAATACGGGGCTATGGCTACACCTTC. Amino acid sequence: CASSQDRIRGYGYTF.

Only one count was recorded for this clone. The chain is built from TRBV27 and TRBJ1-1; D is possibly TRBD1 (5 bases). The CDR3 is 14 residues long. The V gene lost 6 bases and the J gene lost 1 base, with 12 bases spanning the gap. CDR1 is MNHEY and CDR2 is SMNVEV in the germline V gene (reference sequence). This CDR3 is CASSPGQRNTEAFF. CDR3 coding DNA: TGTGCCAGCAGCCCCGGACAAAGGAACACTGAAGCTTTCTTT.

This clone came up a few times. This chain links TRBV19 with TRBJ2-1; 8 nucleotides line up with TRBD1. Germline lookup yields CDR1 LNHDA and CDR2 SQIVND (reference sequence). The CDR3 covers 16 residues. The ends lost 3 bases at V and 7 bases at J; junction bases unmatched: 11. The CDR3 coding sequence is TGTGCCAGTAGTATCTCCCCCGGACAGGGACGGAATGAGCAGTTCTTC. It is translated as CASSISPGQGRNEQFF.

As for this clone: A read error is likely here: a far larger clone is one base away. The same CDR3 can be traced to other DNA sequences in this sample. The J gene is TRBJ1-2, the V gene TRBV7-9; D gene ambiguous. This CDR3 comprises 17 residues. Germline V CDR1 and CDR2: SEHNR, FQNEAQ (reference sequence). V lost 5 bases, J lost 0 bases, and 19 bases lay in between. The CDR3 reads CASSQLPFTEANYGYTF. In DNA form, the CDR3 reads TGTGCCAGCAGCCAATTACCCTTCACAGAAGCTAACTATGGCTACACCTTC.

This clone came up a few times. The chain carries TRBV10-1 and TRBJ2-7; D gene uncertain. Germline CDR1 reads WNHNN; CDR2 reads SYGVQD (reference sequence). There are 14 residues in the CDR3. Deletions cut 3 bases from V and 3 bases from J, with 12 bases between. The CDR3 spells CASSDGGTYYEQYF. The CDR3 region has the DNA TGCGCCAGCAGTGATGGCGGAACCTACTACGAGCAGTACTTC.

The CDR3 region is CASSFLPGLADLTEQYF. CDR3 DNA: TGTGCCAGCAGTTTTTTGCCAGGACTAGCAGACCTTACGGAGCAGTACTTC. The V call is TRBV27, the J call TRBJ2-5; TRBD2 matches 8 bases. Germline CDR1 reads MNHEY; CDR2 reads SMNVEV (reference sequence). The CDR3 totals 17 residues. V lost 3 bases to trimming and J lost 11 bases; unmatched junction nucleotides: 20.

J is TRBJ2-7 and V is TRBV30, with 9 bases identical to TRBD2. Trimming cost V 2 bases and J 7 bases; bases outside gene matches: 9. The V gene's germline CDR1 is GTSNPN and CDR2 SVGIG (reference sequence). The length of the CDR3 is 14 residues. In DNA, the CDR3 is TGTGCCTGGAGTCGAGAAAGCGGGAGGCGTGAGCAGTACTTC. Amino acid sequence: CAWSRESGRREQYF.

The chain links TRBV4-2 to TRBJ2-7; D perhaps matches TRBD1 (5 bases). V lost 2 bases to trimming and J lost 4 bases, with 21 bases between them. The CDR3 runs 17 residues. Germline values: CDR1 LGHNA, CDR2 YNFKEQ. CDR3 residues: CASSQLSQGPIGYEQYF. Written as DNA, the CDR3 is TGTGCCAGCAGCCAACTAAGCCAGGGCCCTATCGGGTACGAGCAGTACTTC.

This chain uses TRBV4-1 with TRBJ1-2, with D hard to call. The V gene's germline CDR1 is MGHRA and CDR2 YSYEKL. V was trimmed by 4 bases and J by 6 bases, leaving 12 bases between them. CDR3 size: 13 residues. The CDR3 sequence: CASSPLTNNGYTF. The CDR3 nucleotides read TGCGCCAGCAGCCCCTTAACGAACAATGGCTACACCTTC.

The CDR3 bases are TGTGCCAGCAGCCCACCAACCGGGACTAGCGGGACAGAGACCCAGTACTTC. Translation: CASSPPTGTSGTETQYF. This chain joins TRBV7-9 and TRBJ2-5; 13 bases fit TRBD2. Trimming at V came to 5 bases and at J to 4 bases, leaving 10 bases not matched to a gene. Per germline, CDR1 SEHNR and CDR2 FQNEAQ (reference sequence). This CDR3 region has 17 residues.

For this clone: The identical CDR3 is also encoded by other nucleotide sequences in the sample. This chain connects TRBV9 to TRBJ1-4; no clear D. Trimming left V 0 bases short and J 4 bases short, with 13 bases between. The CDR3 is 16 amino acids. Looked up from germline, CDR1 is SGDLS and CDR2 is YYNGEE. The CDR3 sequence is CASSVADGELNEKLFF. The CDR3 DNA reads TGTGCCAGCAGCGTAGCCGACGGAGAGCTTAATGAAAAACTGTTTTTT.

The gene calls are TRBV28 and TRBJ2-7, with 7 bases that match TRBD1. The V segment lost 1 base and the J segment 2 bases; nucleotides outside the gene matches: 2. This CDR3 is built from 14 residues. CDR1 MDHEN and CDR2 SYDVKM come from the germline V gene. CDR3 region: CASSLSTGTYEQYF. The CDR3 DNA reads TGTGCCAGCAGTTTATCGACAGGGACCTACGAGCAGTACTTC.

The chain links TRBV18 to TRBJ2-7; 7 nucleotides align to TRBD2. The CDR3 is 17 amino acids. In germline, CDR1 is KGHSH, CDR2 LQKENI. V lost 3 bases to trimming and J lost 0 bases; unmatched junction nucleotides: 11. The CDR3 region is CASSPRGEEWSSYEQYF. The DNA of the CDR3 is TGTGCCAGCTCACCCCGGGGGGAGGAATGGAGCTCCTACGAGCAGTACTTC.

The chain is built from TRBV7-3 and TRBJ2-5; tentative D call: TRBD2 (7 bases). The CDR3 consists of 13 residues. Trimming pared 5 bases from V and 5 bases from J, leaving 12 bases between. Germline CDR1 reads SGHTA; CDR2 reads FQGTGA. DNA of the CDR3: TGTGCCAGCAGCCGGAGGGGGGGGGAGACCCAGTACTTC. Translation: CASSRRGGETQYF.

The V gene is TRBV6-6, the J gene TRBJ2-7, with TRBD1 as a possible D gene (6 bases). CDR3 size: 13 residues. Trimming took 2 bases from V and 7 from J, leaving 12 bases between them. Germline V lookup: CDR1 MNHNY, CDR2 SVGAGI (reference sequence). The CDR3 sequence: CASSYAYTGEQYF. The CDR3 nucleotides read TGTGCCAGCAGTTACGCCTACACAGGGGAGCAGTACTTC.

V gene TRBV5-8 combines with J gene TRBJ1-2, with D tentatively TRBD1 (6 bases). Germline loops: CDR1 SGHTS, CDR2 YDEGEE. Trimming cost V 2 bases and J 4 bases, with 9 bases left between them. The CDR3 consists of 13 residues. Written as DNA, the CDR3 is TGTGCCAGCAGCTTACAGGGATTCTATGGCTACACCTTC. Protein: CASSLQGFYGYTF.

This chain links TRBV2 with TRBJ1-6; no reliable D call. CDR1 is SNHLY, CDR2 FYNNEI, per germline. The CDR3 spans 14 residues. V dropped 11 bases and J dropped 9 bases, with 20 bases sitting between them. CDR3 loop: CAGQSDGSTSPLHF. DNA for the CDR3: TGTGCCGGCCAATCAGATGGGAGTACTTCACCCCTCCACTTT. Looking up the rest from reference TRBV2 and TRBJ1-6 gives the full variable domain: EPEVTQTPSHQVTQMGQEVILRCVPISNHLYFYWYRQILGQKVEFLVSFYNNEISEKSEIFDDQFSVERPDGSNFTLKIRSTKLEDSAMYFCAGQSDGSTSPLHFGNGTRLTVT.

The chain couples TRBV9 to TRBJ1-2, with 7 bases that match TRBD1. Trimming removed 0 bases from V and 7 bases from J; junction bases left unmatched: 9. CDR1 is SGDLS and CDR2 is YYNGEE in the germline V gene. The CDR3 has 15 amino acids. As DNA, the CDR3 is TGTGCCAGCAGCGTAGTTTGGGGCGGGACAGTTGGCTACACCTTC. It specifies CASSVVWGGTVGYTF.

The rearrangement uses TRBV5-5 and TRBJ2-1; 7 nucleotides match TRBD2. The CDR3 extends over 16 amino acids. Unmatched junction bases numbered 13, after V lost 2 bases and J lost 8 bases. Per germline, CDR1 SGHKS and CDR2 YYEKEE (reference sequence). The CDR3 bases are TGTGCCAGCAGCTTAGAAGTCAGCGGGATAGGACATGAGCAGTTCTTC. As protein: CASSLEVSGIGHEQFF.

The chain uses TRBV30 and TRBJ2-4, with TRBD2 identical over 9 bases. This CDR3 region has 16 residues. CDR1 GTSNPN and CDR2 SVGIG come from the germline V gene (reference sequence). V gave up 1 base and J gave up 8 bases; unmatched junction bases: 12. The CDR3 here is CAWSAAQAGGADIQYF. The DNA for the CDR3 is TGTGCCTGGAGTGCCGCCCAAGCGGGAGGAGCGGACATTCAGTACTTC.

This clone was detected a few times. This chain uses TRBV5-1 with TRBJ2-3, with TRBD1 identical over 7 bases. The CDR3 contains 15 residues. Germline lookup yields CDR1 SGHRS and CDR2 YFSETQ. Trimming at V came to 8 bases and at J to 1 base, leaving 10 bases not matched to a gene. For the CDR3, the DNA is TGCGCCAGTTGGGCCGGGACAGTCGGCACAGATACGCAGTATTTT. This translates into CASWAGTVGTDTQYF.

This clone was observed a few times. The rearrangement joins TRBV7-7 to TRBJ2-2; 9 bases agree with TRBD2. The CDR3 spans 13 residues. Germline-derived CDR1 and CDR2 are SSHAT and FNYEAQ (reference sequence). In nucleotides, the CDR3 is TGTGCTAGCCGGACTAGCGATGTCGGGGAGCTGTTTTTT. This codes for CASRTSDVGELFF.

The rearrangement links TRBV6-5 to TRBJ1-2, with 7 nucleotides matching TRBD1. The J segment lost 5 bases and the V segment lost 4 bases, leaving 4 bases of the junction unmatched. The length of the CDR3 is 13 residues. Germline V gene sequence: CDR1 MNHEY, CDR2 SVGAGI. The CDR3 region has the DNA TGTGCCAGCAGTTCGACAGGGACGTATGGCTACACCTTC. Protein sequence: CASSSTGTYGYTF.

The chain links TRBV18 to TRBJ2-3; no clear D. CDR1 is KGHSH, CDR2 LQKENI, per germline. With 2 bases removed from V and 0 bases from J, the gap between germline ends came to 3 bases. There are 13 residues in the CDR3. The CDR3 DNA reads as TGTGCCAGCTCACCAACTAGCACAGATACGCAGTATTTT. It codes for CASSPTSTDTQYF. The whole variable domain, remainder taken from reference TRBV18 and TRBJ2-3, is NAGVMQNPRHLVRRRGQEARLRCSPMKGHSHVYWYRQLPEEGLKFMVYLQKENIIDESGMPKERFSAEFPKEGPSILRIQQVVRGDSAAYFCASSPTSTDTQYFGPGTRLTVL.

CDR3: CASSPPGVRLQYF. The DNA of the CDR3 is TGTGCCAGCTCACCCCCCGGGGTTCGCCTTCAGTACTTC. The chain recombines TRBV18 with TRBJ2-4; weak D call: TRBD2 (5 bases). Germline lookup yields CDR1 KGHSH and CDR2 LQKENI. This CDR3 spans 13 amino acids. V shed 3 bases and J shed 11 bases, with 14 bases lying between them. Supplemented by reference TRBV18 and TRBJ2-4, the full variable domain reads NAGVMQNPRHLVRRRGQEARLRCSPMKGHSHVYWYRQLPEEGLKFMVYLQKENIIDESGMPKERFSAEFPKEGPSILRIQQVVRGDSAAYFCASSPPGVRLQYFGAGTRLSVL.